Following are 4 T cell receptor beta chains from one sample sequenced in a study of molecular identifiers for immune sequencing clone quantification. One entry per CDR3 protein, called by TCRdb with MiXCR from the PCR reads. The data show some 580,000 distinct CDR3 sequences, 25% seen once. Sequenced: naive CD8+ T cells from blood, with Jurkat cell RNA spiked in. As to subset: FACS-sorted CD8+CD4-CCR7+CD45RA+ naive T cells. Source of these receptors: a human donor in good health. Some libraries in this study had Jurkat cell RNA spiked in.

This clonotype was counted at least ten times. The CDR3 sequence is CASSISSGVTNEKLFF. CDR3 DNA sequence: TGTGCCAGCAGTATCTCGAGCGGGGTAACTAATGAAAAACTGTTTTTT. The chain recombines TRBV12-3 or TRBV12-4 with TRBJ1-4, with D unresolved. Between the trimmed V and J ends, which lost 5 bases and 1 base, there was a span of 14 bases. The CDR3 is 16 residues long.

The table lists this clonotype with many counts. V is TRBV12-3 or TRBV12-4 and J is TRBJ1-5; the D gene is possibly TRBD1 (6 bases). V dropped 6 bases and J dropped 0 bases, with 9 bases sitting between them. The CDR3 has 14 residues. The CDR3 DNA is TGTGCCAGCAGCCCGGGACATAGCAATCAGCCCCAGCATTTT. Its protein product is CASSPGHSNQPQHF.

This clonotype came up many times. J is TRBJ2-5 and V is TRBV6-6; a possible D gene is TRBD1 (5 bases). Trimming cost V 5 bases and J 7 bases, with 11 bases left between them. Germline V gene sequence: CDR1 MNHNY, CDR2 SVGAGI (reference sequence). This CDR3 spans 12 amino acids. DNA for the CDR3: TGTGCCAGCAGTCCCCACCAGGGGACCCAGTACTTC. As protein: CASSPHQGTQYF.

This clonotype was counted only a few times. As DNA, the CDR3 is TGTGCCAGCAGTAAACAGGGGTTCTATGGCTACACCTTC. Its protein product is CASSKQGFYGYTF. This chain links TRBV6-5 with TRBJ1-2; 7 nucleotides line up with TRBD1. Germline values: CDR1 MNHEY, CDR2 SVGAGI. With V trimmed by 5 bases and J by 4 bases, 4 bases remained unmatched. The CDR3 sequence is 13 residues long.